The T cell receptor beta chain under discussion was sequenced for a study of T cell responses to AZD1222 COVID-19 vaccine. Sequenced by immunoSEQ multiplex PCR; TCRdb stores in-frame clones only, minus some. The sample lists under 75,000 clones, about 88% seen once, with around a sixth in the top ten. Study-level findings and limits: Most donors were white British, females outnumbered males, and clonal diversity was possibly underestimated. Spike-specific TCRs gained breadth and depth after people received two AZD1222 doses. Regions left unmutated in variants are reportedly the target of nearly half of spike-specific TCRs. Seropositivity was recorded at baseline in only a handful of AZD1222 recipients.

A word on this clone: The antigen remains undetermined.

Germline CDR1 is MNHEY and CDR2 is SVGEGT. Trimming cost V 5 bases and J 1 base, with 8 bases left between them. CDR3 size: 13 residues. This receptor was obtained from an adult in good health. The sequences come from peripheral blood, collected on day 0 of AZD1222 vaccination. The rearrangement joins TRBV6-2 or TRBV6-3 to TRBJ1-1; TRBD1 is a possible D gene (5 bases). The CDR3 sequence: CASSPTANTEAFF. The CDR3 nucleotides read TGTGCCAGCAGTCCGACAGCGAACACTGAAGCTTTCTTT.